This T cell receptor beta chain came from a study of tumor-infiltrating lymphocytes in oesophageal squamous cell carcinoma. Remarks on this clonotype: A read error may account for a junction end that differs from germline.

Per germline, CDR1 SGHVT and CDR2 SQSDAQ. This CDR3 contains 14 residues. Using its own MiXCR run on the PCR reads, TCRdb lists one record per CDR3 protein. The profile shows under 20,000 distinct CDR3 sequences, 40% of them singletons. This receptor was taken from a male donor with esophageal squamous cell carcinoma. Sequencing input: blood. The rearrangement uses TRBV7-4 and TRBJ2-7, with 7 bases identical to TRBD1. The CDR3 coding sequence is TGTGCCAGCAGCTTGACAGGGTATAATTCACCCCTCCACTTC. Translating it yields CASSLTGYNSPLHF.